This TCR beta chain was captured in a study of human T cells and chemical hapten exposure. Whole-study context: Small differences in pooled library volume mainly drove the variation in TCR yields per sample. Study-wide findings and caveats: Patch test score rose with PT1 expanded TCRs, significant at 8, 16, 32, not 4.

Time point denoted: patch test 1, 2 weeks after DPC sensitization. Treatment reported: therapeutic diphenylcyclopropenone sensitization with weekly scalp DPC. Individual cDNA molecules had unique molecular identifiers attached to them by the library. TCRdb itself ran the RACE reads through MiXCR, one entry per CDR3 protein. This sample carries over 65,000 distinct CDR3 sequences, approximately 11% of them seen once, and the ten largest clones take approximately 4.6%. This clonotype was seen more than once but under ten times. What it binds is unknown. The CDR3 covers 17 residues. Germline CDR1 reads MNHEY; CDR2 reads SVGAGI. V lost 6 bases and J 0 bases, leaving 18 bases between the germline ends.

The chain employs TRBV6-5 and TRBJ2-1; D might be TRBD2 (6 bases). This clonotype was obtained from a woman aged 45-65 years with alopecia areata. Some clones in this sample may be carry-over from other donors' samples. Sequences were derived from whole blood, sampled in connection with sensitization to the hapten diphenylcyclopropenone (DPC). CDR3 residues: CASRPYLALSSYNEQFF. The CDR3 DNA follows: TGTGCCAGCAGGCCATATCTAGCGCTTAGCTCCTACAATGAGCAGTTCTTC.